Sequencing of this T cell receptor beta chain was carried out in a study of shared clonotypes between healthy human individuals. The V and J ends lost 2 bases and 0 bases, in that order; junction bases with no gene match: 7. There are 17 residues in the CDR3. CDR1 is MNHEY, CDR2 SMNVEV, per germline (reference sequence). Produced via immunoSEQ multiplex PCR; TCRdb's table is partial and in-frame only. Of hundreds of thousands of clones in the sample, around 97% were seen once. The specimen sequenced was naive CD4+ T cells sorted from blood. Subset meaning: CD45RA+ positively selected. This sequence was found in a woman aged 30 to 39 in good health. The chain combines TRBV27 with TRBJ2-7; the match to TRBD1 covers 10 bases. The CDR3, as DNA: TGTGCCAGCAGTTTACGGGGGACAGGGGAAACCTCCTACGAGCAGTACTTC. Translating it yields CASSLRGTGETSYEQYF.